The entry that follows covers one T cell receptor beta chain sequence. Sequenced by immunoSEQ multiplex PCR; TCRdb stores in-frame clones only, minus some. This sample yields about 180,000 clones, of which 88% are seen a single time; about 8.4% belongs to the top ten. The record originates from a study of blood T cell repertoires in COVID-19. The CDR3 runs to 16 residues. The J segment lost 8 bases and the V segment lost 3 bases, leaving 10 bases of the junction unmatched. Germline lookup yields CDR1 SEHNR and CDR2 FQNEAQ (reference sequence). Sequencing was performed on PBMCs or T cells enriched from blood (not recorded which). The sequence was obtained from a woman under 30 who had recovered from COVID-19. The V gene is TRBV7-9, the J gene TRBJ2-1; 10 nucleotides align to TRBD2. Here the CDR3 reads CASSFDGAGGYYEQFF. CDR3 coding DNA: TGTGCCAGCAGCTTCGACGGAGCGGGGGGGTATTATGAGCAGTTCTTC.